These 22 T cell receptor beta chains were all obtained from the same sample, sequenced in a study of T cells in Graves' hyperthyroidism and ophthalmopathy. Amplification of TCR beta CDR3 regions used RNA as the template. During a first-round RT-PCR of the TCR CDR3, the HTBI primer set was used. MiXCR, run by TCRdb on the multiplex PCR reads, gives a single entry per CDR3 protein. The sample has roughly 400,000 distinct CDR3 sequences, around 25% seen once. The sample comprised blood. The receptors were gathered from a man between 50 and 59 years old with Graves' hyperthyroidism.

There are a few counts of this clonotype. This sequence joins TRBV7-9 and TRBJ2-2; 8 bases agree with TRBD1. After removal of 1 base from V and 1 base from J, the junction contained 14 bases not matched to a gene. This CDR3 has 20 residues. Germline CDR1 and CDR2: SEHNR and FQNEAQ (reference sequence). The CDR3 DNA reads as TGTGCCAGCAGCTTAGACTCGAGGGCAGGGGGCTCCCTGAACACCGGGGAGCTGTTTTTT. Amino acid sequence: CASSLDSRAGGSLNTGELFF.

The table lists this clonotype with many counts. This sequence joins TRBV7-9 and TRBJ1-1; 7 bases are shared with TRBD1. The J segment lost 5 bases and the V segment lost 1 base, leaving 1 base of the junction unmatched. The length of the CDR3 is 13 residues. Germline loops: CDR1 SEHNR, CDR2 FQNEAQ (reference sequence). CDR3 sequence (DNA): TGTGCCAGCAGCTTAGTACAGGGGACTGAAGCTTTCTTT. Amino acid sequence: CASSLVQGTEAFF.

This chain links TRBV28 with TRBJ2-7; TRBD2 agrees at 10 bases. The CDR3 loop spans 18 amino acids. The V gene end was trimmed by 3 bases and the J gene end by 0 bases; junction bases not matched to a gene: 11. Germline lookup yields CDR1 MDHEN and CDR2 SYDVKM. The CDR3, as DNA: TGTGCCAGCAGTTTTAGGTCGATAGCGGGAGGACACTCCTACGAGCAGTACTTC. This codes for CASSFRSIAGGHSYEQYF.

This clonotype has more than one count but fewer than ten. The V and J genes are TRBV18 and TRBJ2-3; perhaps TRBD2 as D (6 bases). The CDR3 spans 15 residues. V dropped 3 bases and J dropped 2 bases, with 12 bases sitting between them. The germline CDR1 and CDR2 sequences are KGHSH and LQKENI. The DNA of the CDR3 is TGTGCCAGCTCACCGGGGGGTTCTGACACAGATACGCAGTATTTT. It codes for CASSPGGSDTDTQYF. Based on the CDR3 plus reference TRBV18 and TRBJ2-3, the full variable domain is NAGVMQNPRHLVRRRGQEARLRCSPMKGHSHVYWYRQLPEEGLKFMVYLQKENIIDESGMPKERFSAEFPKEGPSILRIQQVVRGDSAAYFCASSPGGSDTDTQYFGPGTRLTVL.

The CDR3, as DNA: TGTGCCAGCAGCCTCAACAGGGCTTACACAGATACGCAGTATTTT. Its protein product is CASSLNRAYTDTQYF. The rearrangement uses TRBV7-2 and TRBJ2-3; the D gene is possibly TRBD1 (6 bases). The length of the CDR3 is 15 residues. V lost 5 bases and J 2 bases, leaving 14 bases between the germline ends. Germline CDR1 is SGHTA and CDR2 is FQGNSA.

The chain is built from TRBV6-2 or TRBV6-3 and TRBJ2-1; 8 bases are shared with TRBD2. J gave up 9 bases and V 6 bases, and 13 bases lay outside the gene matches. This CDR3 region has 15 residues. Per the germline V gene, CDR1 is MNHEY and CDR2 is SVGEGT. The CDR3: CASRPGLAGNTEQFF. CDR3 nucleotides: TGTGCCAGCAGACCTGGACTAGCAGGGAACACTGAGCAGTTCTTC.

In its sample, this clonotype was seen a few times. V is TRBV3-1 and J is TRBJ1-1; TRBD1 is a possible D gene (5 bases). The CDR3 covers 14 residues. The germline gives CDR1 LGHDT, CDR2 YNNKEL (reference sequence). Trimming shortened V by 3 bases and J by 5 bases, and 13 bases separated the two germline ends. This CDR3 reads CASSHQRKGTEAFF. CDR3 nucleotides: TGTGCCAGCAGCCACCAGAGAAAGGGGACTGAAGCTTTCTTT. The whole variable domain, filled in from reference TRBV3-1 and TRBJ1-1, reads DTAVSQTPKYLVTQMGNDKSIKCEQNLGHDTMYWYKQDSKKFLKIMFSYNNKELIINETVPNRFSPKSPDKAHLNLHINSLELGDSAVYFCASSHQRKGTEAFFGQGTRLTVV.

At least ten counts were recorded for this clonotype. The rearrangement uses TRBV18 and TRBJ2-7; 8 bases fit TRBD2. Germline trimming cut 3 bases from V and 1 base from J; bases unmatched to any gene: 5. There are 15 residues in the CDR3. CDR1 and CDR2 from the germline V gene are KGHSH and LQKENI. CDR3 coding DNA: TGTGCCAGCTCACCCAATGCGGGAGGTTCCTACGAGCAGTACTTC. Encoded protein: CASSPNAGGSYEQYF.

The chain uses TRBV10-3 and TRBJ2-1; no clear D gene. This CDR3 comprises 13 residues. The germline V gene has CDR1 ENHRY and CDR2 SYGVKD. V was trimmed by 3 bases and J by 0 bases, leaving 3 bases between them. Written as DNA, the CDR3 is TGTGCCATCAGTGATAGCTCCTACAATGAGCAGTTCTTC. Its protein product is CAISDSSYNEQFF.

The genes are TRBV15 and TRBJ2-5; TRBD2 matches 14 bases. V lost 0 bases, J lost 4 bases, and 4 bases stayed unmatched. The germline gives CDR1 LNHNV, CDR2 YYDKDF (reference sequence). This CDR3 comprises 17 residues. CDR3 DNA: TGTGCCACCAGCAGAGATCTTGGGACTAGCGGGAGAGAGACCCAGTACTTC. Translation gives CATSRDLGTSGRETQYF.

Remarks on this clonotype: A much more abundant neighbour one base away suggests this may be a read error. The chain recombines TRBV3-1 with TRBJ1-1; maybe TRBD1 (5 bases). CDR1 and CDR2 (germline): LGHDT, YNNKEL (reference sequence). This CDR3 has 11 residues. The CDR3 DNA reads as TGTTCCAGCAGCATACGGGACGAAGCTTTCTTT. Translated, it gives CSSSIRDEAFF. Drawing the rest from reference TRBV3-1 and TRBJ1-1, the complete variable domain is DTAVSQTPKYLVTQMGNDKSIKCEQNLGHDTMYWYKQDSKKFLKIMFSYNNKELIINETVPNRFSPKSPDKAHLNLHINSLELGDSAVYFCSSSIRDEAFFGQGTRLTVV.

The chain has TRBV5-1 and TRBJ2-7; possibly TRBD1 or TRBD2 for D (5 bases each). This CDR3 has 13 amino acids. V was clipped by 7 bases and J by 4 bases, with 15 bases between them. Germline CDR1 and CDR2: SGHRS and YFSETQ. The DNA for the CDR3 is TGCGCCAGCCCCCCCCGGGGCACATACGAGCAGTACTTC. This sequence encodes CASPPRGTYEQYF.

The sample holds many counts of this clonotype. The rearrangement links TRBV30 to TRBJ2-3, with D possibly matching TRBD2 (6 bases). From germline, CDR1 is GTSNPN and CDR2 SVGIG (reference sequence). CDR3 length: 15 residues. The ends were cut back, 0 bases at V and 1 base at J, with 11 bases in the middle. The CDR3 here is CAWSVATSGTDTQYF. The CDR3 region has the DNA TGTGCCTGGAGTGTAGCGACTAGTGGCACAGATACGCAGTATTTT.

Remarks on this clonotype: An end of the junction does not agree with germline; a read error may underlie this. V gene TRBV5-1 combines with J gene TRBJ1-2; no definite D call. The germline CDR1 and CDR2 sequences are SGHRS and YFSETQ. The CDR3 is 11 residues long. CDR3 residues: CASGTNYGYTF. The CDR3 nucleotides read TGTGCCAGCGGCACAAACTATGGCTACACCTTC.

CDR3 protein: CASSLFYPNTDGYNEQYF. Here the CDR3 DNA reads TGTGCCAGCAGTTTATTCTACCCTAATACCGACGGGTATAACGAGCAGTACTTC. The rearrangement joins TRBV27 to TRBJ2-7; no definite D call. V lost 1 base and J lost 5, with 24 bases in between. CDR1 is MNHEY, CDR2 SMNVEV, per germline (reference sequence). This CDR3 is 18 amino acids long.

This clonotype was seen only a few times. CDR3 protein: CASSLARAGTDTQYF. As DNA, the CDR3 is TGCGCCAGCAGCTTGGCGCGCGCGGGCACAGATACGCAGTATTTT. V gene TRBV5-1 combines with J gene TRBJ2-3, with unresolved D. The CDR3 is made up of 15 amino acids. The germline V gene encodes CDR1 SGHRS and CDR2 YFSETQ. Trimming took 0 bases from V and 1 from J, leaving 9 bases between them. The variable domain in full, with the rest retrieved from reference TRBV5-1 and TRBJ2-3, is KAGVTQTPRYLIKTRGQQVTLSCSPISGHRSVSWYQQTPGQGLQFLFEYFSETQRNKGNFPGRFSGRQFSNSRSEMNVSTLELGDSALYLCASSLARAGTDTQYFGPGTRLTVL.

V and J are TRBV3-1 and TRBJ2-2, with 7 bases fitting TRBD1. Germline V gene data show CDR1 as LGHDT and CDR2 as YNNKEL (reference sequence). CDR3 size: 17 residues. The ends lost 4 bases at V and 6 bases at J; junction bases unmatched: 14. CDR3 in DNA: TGTGCCAGCAGCCCAAAGATAGACAGGGATGGGGCCGGGGAGCTGTTTTTT. Translating it yields CASSPKIDRDGAGELFF.

CDR3 loop: CASSYGTGMDTEAFF. CDR3 coding DNA: TGTGCCAGCAGTTACGGGACAGGGATGGACACTGAAGCTTTCTTT. V is TRBV6-5 and J is TRBJ1-1; 9 nucleotides align to TRBD1. Germline V gene sequence: CDR1 MNHEY, CDR2 SVGAGI. V shed 2 bases and J 3 bases; nucleotides not matched to a gene: 4. The CDR3 sequence is 15 residues long.

In DNA, the CDR3 is TGTGCCAGCAGACGGGAGGGCCACAATGAGCAGTTCTTC. Translation gives CASRREGHNEQFF. The chain is built from TRBV6-4 and TRBJ2-1, with 8 bases aligning to TRBD2. Looked up from germline, CDR1 is MRHNA and CDR2 is SNTAGT. J lost 5 bases, V lost 6 bases, and 3 bases had no gene match. The CDR3 totals 13 residues.

This clonotype was detected many times. This chain connects TRBV27 to TRBJ2-3, with 7 bases fitting TRBD1. Germline loops: CDR1 MNHEY, CDR2 SMNVEV (reference sequence). The CDR3 totals 16 residues. With 1 base clipped from V and 0 bases from J, the junction kept 4 bases outside the gene matches. CDR3 loop: CASSLWWDSSTDTQYF. Here the CDR3 DNA reads TGTGCCAGCAGTTTATGGTGGGACAGTAGCACAGATACGCAGTATTTT.

This clonotype was detected many times. The rearrangement uses TRBV28 and TRBJ2-7; 16 bases fit TRBD2. The J segment lost 2 bases and the V segment lost 6 bases, leaving 10 bases of the junction unmatched. Germline V gene data show CDR1 as MDHEN and CDR2 as SYDVKM. CDR3 length: 18 amino acids. Here the CDR3 reads CASRPGTSGREIPYEQYF. The CDR3 bases are TGTGCCAGCAGACCTGGGACTAGCGGGAGGGAGATACCCTACGAGCAGTACTTC.

This clonotype showed up just a few times. This rearrangement joins TRBV19 to TRBJ2-5; D uncertain. Per germline, CDR1 LNHDA and CDR2 SQIVND (reference sequence). Trimming removed 6 bases at V and 2 bases at J, with 13 bases between. The CDR3 is made up of 14 amino acids. In DNA, the CDR3 is TGTGCCAGTAGCGACGGAGTCTTACAAGAGACCCAGTACTTC. Translation gives CASSDGVLQETQYF.